This T cell receptor (beta chain) was identified in a study of T cells after yellow fever vaccination. Findings and caveats of the study: Most primary-vaccination clones recurred post-booster (around 97% CD4, 85% to 90% CD8). Abundant contaminating clonotypes from the bulk population could appear in FACS-sorted repertoires.

It was through 5'RACE template switching that TCR cDNA was made, with a universal primer site and UMIs added. A single record per CDR3 protein comes from TCRdb applying MiXCR to the 5' RACE reads. The sample includes fewer than 450,000 distinct CDR3 sequences, 7% to 9% seen only once; the top ten take approximately 15%. About this clonotype: As yet, its antigen is unknown.

The CDR3 extends over 15 amino acids. Looked up from germline, CDR1 is SGHTA and CDR2 is FQGTGA. The junction had 10 bases not matched to a gene; V was cut back by 5 bases and J by 4 bases. The chain is built from TRBV7-3 and TRBJ2-7; 8 positions match TRBD2. The sample consisted of PBMCs, taken roughly 47 days after the first yellow fever vaccination. This sequence was found in a man aged 18 to 29 who received the YFV17D yellow fever vaccine. The CDR3 region is CASSPYGGVGYEQYF. DNA of the CDR3: TGTGCCAGCAGCCCCTACGGGGGGGTTGGGTACGAGCAGTACTTC.